This T cell receptor (beta chain) was recovered during a study of T cells in Graves' hyperthyroidism and ophthalmopathy. This clonotype was counted a few times. RNA transcripts provided the source from which TCR beta CDR3 regions were amplified. First-round RT-PCR of the TCR CDR3 relied on the HTBI primer set. TCRdb analysed the multiplex PCR reads with MiXCR anew, one entry per CDR3 protein. The sample has some 570,000 distinct CDR3 sequences, 14% seen once. Germline lookup yields CDR1 LNHDA and CDR2 SQIVND (reference sequence). V was shortened by 7 bases and J by 4 bases, with 13 bases between the two germline ends. CDR3 size: 13 residues. Diagnoses rested on clinical symptoms, serum thyroxine and TRAb, thyroid ultrasound and orbital computed tomography.

The sequence was obtained from a woman between 18 and 30 years old with Graves' ophthalmopathy. The chain couples TRBV19 to TRBJ1-2, with a weak D call TRBD1 (5 bases). The sample consisted of blood. CDR3 protein: CASTPTGGYGYTF. The DNA of the CDR3 is TGTGCCAGTACCCCCACGGGGGGCTATGGCTACACCTTC.